This record looks at one TCR beta chain sequence and its context. The sample originates from a study of T-cell memory formation after mild COVID-19. As for the study in general: Largely donor-specific sequence clusters came from two donors.

TCRdb processed the 5' RACE reads anew with MiXCR; each CDR3 protein has one entry. The sample lists hundreds of thousands of distinct CDR3 sequences, around 13% occurring once. The TCR originated in a man younger than 35 who had mild COVID-19 (a few samples of this study predate the infection). Cell type and time point are not known. The sample consisted of PBMCs or a T cell subset sorted from them (not recorded which).

The CDR3: CSAGEYAYTF. The DNA of the CDR3 is TGCAGTGCCGGCGAGTACGCCTACACCTTC. The genes are TRBV20-1 and TRBJ1-2; D uncertain. V gave up 6 bases and J gave up 10 bases, with 12 bases separating them. The CDR3 totals 10 residues. Germline CDR1 DFQATT, CDR2 SNEGSKA (reference sequence).